The T cell receptor beta chain under discussion was sequenced for a study of Siglec-9 on CD8 T cells in melanoma. Study-level points and caveats: In melanoma tumors, a Siglec-9-marked effector memory CD8+ subset reportedly appeared to accumulate.

This CDR3 spans 13 amino acids. V lost 6 bases and J 0 bases, leaving 8 bases between the germline ends. CDR1 and CDR2 (germline): WNHNN, SYGVQD (reference sequence). Using immunoSEQ multiplex PCR, the repertoire was profiled, and TCRdb retains in-frame clones only, with some absent. The table has 29,000 or so clones, around three quarters seen once; the top ten hold roughly 6.3%. The sample holds a few counts of this clone. Its specificity is not known. The material sequenced was Siglec-9- CD8+ T cells sorted from blood. This clonotype was obtained from a human donor in good health. The V gene is TRBV10-1, the J gene TRBJ1-1, with a weak D call TRBD1 (6 bases). The CDR3 reads CASRDSMNTEAFF. The CDR3 nucleotides are TGCGCCAGCAGGGACAGCATGAACACTGAAGCTTTCTTT.